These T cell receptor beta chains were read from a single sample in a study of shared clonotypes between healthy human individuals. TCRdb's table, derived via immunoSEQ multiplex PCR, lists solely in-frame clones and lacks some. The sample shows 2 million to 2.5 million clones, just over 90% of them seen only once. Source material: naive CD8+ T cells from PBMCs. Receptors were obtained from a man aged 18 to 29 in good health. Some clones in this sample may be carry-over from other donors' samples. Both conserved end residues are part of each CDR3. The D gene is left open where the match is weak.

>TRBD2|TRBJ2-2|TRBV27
CASSSSGILGAGELFF
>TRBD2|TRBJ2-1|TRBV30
CAWSVKGLAGSEQFF
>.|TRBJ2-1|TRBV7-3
CASSLRRINSYNEQFF
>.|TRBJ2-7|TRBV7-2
CASSLSGRNEQYF
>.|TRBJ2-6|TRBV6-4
CATSPGIGANVLTF
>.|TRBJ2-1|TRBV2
CASSDTGDEQFF
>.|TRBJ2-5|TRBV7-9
CASSLPSPRETQYF
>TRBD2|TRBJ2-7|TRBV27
CASSLLTSGSGEQYF
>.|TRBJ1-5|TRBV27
CASSLMLGANQPQHF
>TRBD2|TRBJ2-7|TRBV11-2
CASSATSGKGYEQYF
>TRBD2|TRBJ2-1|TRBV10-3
CAISVGVAGVLGNEQFF
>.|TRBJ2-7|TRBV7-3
CASSLSPGVTYEQYF
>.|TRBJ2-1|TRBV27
CASSLSYSGPYNEQFF
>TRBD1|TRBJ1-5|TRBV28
CASSFPDREGRNQPQHF
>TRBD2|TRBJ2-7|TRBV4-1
CASSPRLAGGYEQYF
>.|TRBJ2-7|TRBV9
CASSASSSGVYEQYF
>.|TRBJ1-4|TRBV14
CASSQENGAWTAEKLFF
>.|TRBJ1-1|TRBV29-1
CSVELGRNEAFF
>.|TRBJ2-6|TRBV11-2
CASTYGKRRISGANVLTF
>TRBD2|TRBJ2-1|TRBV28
CASSLPGRAFEQFF
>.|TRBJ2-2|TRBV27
CASTQPGYTGELFF
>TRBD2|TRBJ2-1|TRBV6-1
CASSDHRLAGVNNEQFF
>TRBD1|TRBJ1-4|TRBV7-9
CASSDREAGATNEKLFF
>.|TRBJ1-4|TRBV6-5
CASSTRAYNEKLFF
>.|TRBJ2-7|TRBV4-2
CASSRGRERYEQYF
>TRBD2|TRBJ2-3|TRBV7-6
CASSSGGKREGPTDTQYF
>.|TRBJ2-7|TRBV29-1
CSVVGWGSYEQYF
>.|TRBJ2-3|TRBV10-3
CAISQRQQEGTDTQYF
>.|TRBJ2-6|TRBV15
CATSSGANVLTF
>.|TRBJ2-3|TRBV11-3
CASSLGRGTDTQYF
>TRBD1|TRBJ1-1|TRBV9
CASTPTGGADTEAFF
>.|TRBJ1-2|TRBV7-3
CASSPDGNYGYTF
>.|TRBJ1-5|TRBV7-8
CASSLVLGVDQPQHF
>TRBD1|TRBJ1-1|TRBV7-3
CASSLRGQGYTEAFF
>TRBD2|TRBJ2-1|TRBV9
CASSPRTSGSYEQFF
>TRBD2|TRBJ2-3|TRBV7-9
CASSLVYAPGLNTDTQYF
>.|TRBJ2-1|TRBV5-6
CASTPGWRSSYNEQFF
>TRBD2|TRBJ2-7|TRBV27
CASSFGLVSPEQYF
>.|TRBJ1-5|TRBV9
CASSVGPADNQPQHF
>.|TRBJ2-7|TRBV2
CASSEGPATKSYEQYF
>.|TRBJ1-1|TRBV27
CASSLSAGHWNTEAFF
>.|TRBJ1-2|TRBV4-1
CASSQTAANYGYTF
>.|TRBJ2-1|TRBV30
CAWSIGTLYNEQFF
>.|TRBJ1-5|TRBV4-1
CASSQDNRRGTPQHF
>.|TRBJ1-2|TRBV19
CASSPRGPPYGYTF
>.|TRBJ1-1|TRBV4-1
CASSHPPRGTEAFF
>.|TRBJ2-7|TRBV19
CASSASVLGYEQYF
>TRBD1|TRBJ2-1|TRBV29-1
CSVDSSGQGAGDSYNEQFF
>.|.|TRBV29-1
CSAALGDKYEQYF
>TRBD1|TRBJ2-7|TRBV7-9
CASSFRGSSYEQYF
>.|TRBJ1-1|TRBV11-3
CASSLVPNTEAFF
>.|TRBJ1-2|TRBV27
CASSWGRDGYGYTF
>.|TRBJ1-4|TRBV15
CATSRAKGRGEKLFF